The 11 T cell receptor beta chains presented below share a single source sample, sequenced in a study of shared clonotypes between healthy human individuals. Method: immunoSEQ multiplex PCR; TCRdb's copy keeps in-frame clones and lacks some. This table has 1.5 million to 2.5 million clones, over 85% appearing once. CD8 cells classed as naive were CD45RO-negative and positively selected for CCR7, excluding terminally differentiated effector memory CD45RA+ cells. Specimen: naive CD8+ T cells sorted from blood. The receptors derive from a man aged 18 to 35 in good health.

This clone has more than one count but fewer than ten. The CDR3 spells CAYASNFGDGYTF. DNA of the CDR3: TGTGCGTACGCCAGCAACTTCGGCGATGGCTACACCTTC. This chain uses TRBV10-3 with TRBJ1-2; no reliable D call. The CDR3 spans 13 residues. Germline V CDR1 and CDR2: ENHRY, SYGVKD.

This sequence joins TRBV7-6 and TRBJ2-3, with 8 bases that match TRBD2. Germline-derived CDR1 and CDR2 are SGHVS and FNYEAQ. CDR3 size: 15 residues. Germline trimming cut 5 bases from V and 2 bases from J; bases unmatched to any gene: 6. Written as DNA, the CDR3 is TGTGCCAGCAGCGCAGTAGCGGGGAACACAGATACGCAGTATTTT. Protein product: CASSAVAGNTDTQYF.

The chain uses TRBV14 and TRBJ2-7; TRBD1 might be the D (6 bases). The V gene's germline CDR1 is SGHDN and CDR2 FVKESK. Trimming pared 3 bases from V and 5 bases from J, leaving 11 bases between. This CDR3 is 13 amino acids long. CDR3 bases: TGTGCCAGCAGCCATATACAGGGCGACGAGCAGTACTTC. It yields the protein CASSHIQGDEQYF.

The chain couples TRBV10-1 to TRBJ2-5; D gene uncertain. V shed 7 bases and J shed 0 bases, with 15 bases lying between them. The CDR3 is 15 residues long. CDR1 and CDR2 from the germline V gene are WNHNN and SYGVQD (reference sequence). CDR3 region: CASTRKGLYQETQYF. CDR3 nucleotide sequence: TGCGCCAGCACGAGGAAGGGCCTTTACCAAGAGACCCAGTACTTC.

V usage is TRBV6-5 and J usage is TRBJ2-7, with D perhaps TRBD2 (6 bases). V was pared by 4 bases and J by 7 bases, with 14 bases between. Germline values: CDR1 MNHEY, CDR2 SVGAGI. This CDR3 comprises 13 residues. The CDR3 DNA follows: TGTGCCAGCAGTTTAGGAGGGAACGGAGAGCAGTACTTC. Its protein is CASSLGGNGEQYF.

As regards this clone: The sample carries other DNA sequences with the same CDR3. This chain connects TRBV7-2 to TRBJ2-7, with D possibly being TRBD1 (6 bases). Per germline, CDR1 SGHTA and CDR2 FQGNSA. The V end lost 0 bases, the J end lost 3 bases, and 9 bases lay between the germline ends. This CDR3 region has 14 residues. The CDR3 nucleotides are TGTGCCAGCAGCTTAGCGGCAGGGGACTACGAGCAGTACTTC. Translated: CASSLAAGDYEQYF.

The V and J genes are TRBV30 and TRBJ2-7; TRBD2 aligns across 8 bases. This CDR3 is 13 amino acids long. From germline, CDR1 is GTSNPN and CDR2 SVGIG (reference sequence). V lost 0 bases, J lost 5 bases, and 3 bases stayed unmatched. CDR3 DNA sequence: TGTGCCTGGAGTGTCTCGGGACTAGACGAGCAGTACTTC. It codes for CAWSVSGLDEQYF.

The V call is TRBV5-6, the J call TRBJ2-7, with D unclear. Germline CDR1 and CDR2: SGHDT and YYEEEE. V lost 1 base and J lost 5, with 13 bases in between. This CDR3 has 14 amino acids. The chain's CDR3 is CASSLPLLGDEQYF. The CDR3 nucleotides read TGTGCCAGCAGCTTGCCGCTGTTGGGTGACGAGCAGTACTTC.

The chain uses TRBV18 and TRBJ1-2; the D is unclear. This CDR3 has 14 amino acids. Trimming took 2 bases from V and 10 from J, leaving 17 bases between them. Looked up from germline, CDR1 is KGHSH and CDR2 is LQKENI. CDR3 region: CASSPWIDTEFYTF. CDR3 nucleotides: TGTGCCAGCTCACCATGGATCGACACAGAATTCTACACCTTC.

The V call is TRBV30, the J call TRBJ1-4; D ambiguous. The CDR3 consists of 14 residues. Trimming cost V 0 bases and J 3 bases, with 8 bases left between them. Germline V gene lookup returns CDR1 GTSNPN and CDR2 SVGIG (reference sequence). As DNA, the CDR3 is TGTGCCTGGAGTGTAGTCTCGTCTAATGAAAAACTGTTTTTT. Its protein product is CAWSVVSSNEKLFF.

The V call is TRBV4-1, the J call TRBJ2-5; D gene ambiguous. V was cut by 1 base and J by 4 bases, with 10 bases left in between. Germline V gene lookup returns CDR1 MGHRA and CDR2 YSYEKL. This CDR3 is 14 amino acids long. The CDR3 coding sequence is TGCGCCAGCAGCCAAGTGTATGCCCCAGAGACCCAGTACTTC. This codes for CASSQVYAPETQYF.